The sequence of this T cell receptor beta chain was determined in a study of shared clonotypes between healthy human individuals. Researchers partitioned CD4+ cells into CD45RA+ naive and CD45RA-negative memory subsets. Assay: immunoSEQ multiplex PCR; the TCRdb copy retains only in-frame clones and omits some. The sample has roughly 1,600,000 clones, about 98.5% seen once; the top ten hold around 0.38%. This clone was counted once. Trimming took 1 base from V and 1 from J, leaving 6 bases between them. The CDR3 consists of 14 residues. Germline CDR1 is SGHRS and CDR2 is YFSETQ. This chain connects TRBV5-1 to TRBJ1-5; D gene uncertain. Sequencing was carried out using naive CD4+ T cells sorted from blood. The subset denotes: CD45RA+ positively selected. The clonotype comes from a man in his thirties or forties in good health. CDR3 DNA sequence: TGCGCCAGCAGCTTGATAGGAAGCAATCAGCCCCAGCATTTT. Its protein is CASSLIGSNQPQHF.